The following is a TCR beta chain sequence with its context. Antigen specificity is unknown. This entry comes from a study of cytomegalovirus exposure and HLA in healthy donors. PCR involved 60 Vbeta and 13 Jbeta primers. Produced via immunoSEQ multiplex PCR; TCRdb's table is partial and in-frame only. The sample shows 110,000 to 150,000 clones, about 64% of them seen only once. The CDR3 totals 15 residues. Per the germline V gene, CDR1 is MNHNS and CDR2 is SASEGT. V lost 4 bases and J lost 13, with 22 bases in between. Overall study results and limits: In a later analysis, CMV-associated beta chains were mostly HLA-associated, it appeared. TCR beta sequences numbering around 15,000 were associated with HLA alleles at 0.05 false discovery rate in a later analysis. Immune exposure was documented only through CMV serostatus. As a later analysis revealed, the rate of TCR association differed by HLA locus, with DRB1 most and HLA-C fewest.

Material for sequencing was PBMCs. This TCR was recovered from a man aged 55 to 70 in good health and CMV-seronegative. J is TRBJ2-2 and V is TRBV6-1, with D maybe TRBD1 (5 bases). CDR3 DNA sequence: TGTGCCAGCAGTGTCTCTCAGGGATCTCTCACTGGGCTGTTTTTT. Translating it yields CASSVSQGSLTGLFF.